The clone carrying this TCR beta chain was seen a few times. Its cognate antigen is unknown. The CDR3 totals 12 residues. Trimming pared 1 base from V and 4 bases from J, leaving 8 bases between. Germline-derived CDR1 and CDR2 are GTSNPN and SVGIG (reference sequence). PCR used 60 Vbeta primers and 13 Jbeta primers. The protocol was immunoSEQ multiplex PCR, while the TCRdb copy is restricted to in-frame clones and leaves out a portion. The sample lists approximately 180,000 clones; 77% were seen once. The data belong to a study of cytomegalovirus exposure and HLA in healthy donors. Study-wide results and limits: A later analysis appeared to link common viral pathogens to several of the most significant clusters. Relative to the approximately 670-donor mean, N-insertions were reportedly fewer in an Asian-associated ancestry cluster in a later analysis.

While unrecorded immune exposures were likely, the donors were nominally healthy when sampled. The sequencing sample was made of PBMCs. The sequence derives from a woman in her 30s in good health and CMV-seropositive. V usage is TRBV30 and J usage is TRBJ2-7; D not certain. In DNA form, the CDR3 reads TGTGCCTGGAGTGCATACCAGTACGAGCAGTACTTC. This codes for CAWSAYQYEQYF.